This paragraph covers one T cell receptor (beta chain) sequence. No antigen is known for it. One end of the junction is discordant with germline, which a read error may explain. The template was RNA from unsorted bulk tissue. This entry belongs to a study of tumor and adjacent non-tumor tissue in lung cancer. About the research overall: Millions of productive TCRbeta reads were obtained per sample on average.

General observations from the study: Tumor tissue had significantly higher TCR diversity than normal lung.

Germline lookup yields CDR1 MNHNS and CDR2 SASEGT. CDR3 length: 14 residues. A modified ARM-PCR protocol with three rounds of nested PCR amplified TCRbeta. TCRdb reanalysed the multiplex PCR reads using MiXCR and keeps one entry per CDR3 protein. The top ten clones hold about 20% of a sample with approximately 150,000 distinct CDR3 sequences, 60% to 70% of them seen once. This sequence joins TRBV6-1 and TRBJ2-7, with D possibly matching TRBD1 (6 bases). Material for sequencing was lung tumor tissue. This TCR was recovered from a man aged 55 to 70 with small cell lung cancer. The CDR3 DNA reads TGTGCCAGGAGTGACGGGACACGATACCACGAGCAGTACTTC. This sequence encodes CARSDGTRYHEQYF.